One sample yielded the 17 T cell receptor beta chains listed below, sequenced in a study of shared clonotypes between healthy human individuals. Profiled with immunoSEQ multiplex PCR; TCRdb holds only in-frame clones, not every one. The sample shows 1,500,000 or so clones, 96% of them seen only once. The sequenced sample was naive CD4+ T cells sorted from blood. Documented subset: CD45RA+ positively selected. Receptor source: a young man in good health.

The chain combines TRBV7-2 with TRBJ2-7; TRBD1 or TRBD2 may be the D gene (6 bases each). The ends were cut back, 0 bases at V and 2 bases at J, with 17 bases in the middle. This CDR3 comprises 17 residues. The V gene's germline CDR1 is SGHTA and CDR2 FQGNSA. CDR3 bases: TGTGCCAGCAGCTTAGCGTCAGGGGACTCCTCTCCCTACGAGCAGTACTTC. Translation: CASSLASGDSSPYEQYF.

Details on this clone: The same CDR3 also results from other DNA sequences found in this sample. The chain joins TRBV28 to TRBJ2-1, with D maybe TRBD2 (6 bases). Trimming cost V 6 bases and J 0 bases, with 15 bases left between them. The germline V gene has CDR1 MDHEN and CDR2 SYDVKM. The CDR3 is 16 amino acids. The CDR3 DNA sequence: TGTGCCAGCAGACCCGGCGGGACGAGCTCCTACAATGAGCAGTTCTTC. Its translation is CASRPGGTSSYNEQFF.

V gene TRBV20-1 combines with J gene TRBJ2-7; TRBD2 matches at 7 bases. Germline lookup yields CDR1 DFQATT and CDR2 SNEGSKA (reference sequence). This CDR3 region has 11 residues. The CDR3 region has the DNA TGCAGGGTGACTAGCACCTACGAGCAGTACTTC. Translated: CRVTSTYEQYF.

The rearrangement links TRBV29-1 to TRBJ2-7; perhaps TRBD2 as D (6 bases). The CDR3 length is 12 residues. Germline V CDR1 and CDR2: SQVTM, ANQGSEA. V shed 7 bases and J shed 5 bases, with 15 bases lying between them. CDR3: CSGGGGSNEQYF. The DNA of the CDR3 is TGCAGCGGCGGAGGAGGGTCTAACGAGCAGTACTTC.

The chain has TRBV5-1 and TRBJ1-4, with 7 bases that match TRBD1. The CDR3 loop spans 16 amino acids. Germline loops: CDR1 SGHRS, CDR2 YFSETQ. J was trimmed by 0 bases and V by 3 bases; bases with no gene match: 5. CDR3 residues: CASSSGTVATNEKLFF. The CDR3, as DNA: TGCGCCAGCAGCTCCGGGACAGTTGCAACTAATGAAAAACTGTTTTTT.

The rearrangement links TRBV11-3 to TRBJ2-1, with 7 bases aligning to TRBD2. Germline V gene data show CDR1 as SGHNT and CDR2 as YENEEA. Trimming at V came to 3 bases and at J to 3 bases, leaving 8 bases not matched to a gene. The CDR3 is 16 amino acids. Here the CDR3 DNA reads TGTGCCAGCAGCTTGTTAAAGTCTAGCGGCTACAATGAGCAGTTCTTC. It encodes CASSLLKSSGYNEQFF.

The rearrangement uses TRBV7-9 and TRBJ2-1; TRBD1 aligns across 7 bases. The CDR3 contains 15 residues. With V trimmed by 7 bases and J by 0 bases, 6 bases remained unmatched. Germline V gene lookup returns CDR1 SEHNR and CDR2 FQNEAQ (reference sequence). CDR3 DNA sequence: TGTGCCAGCACCCTACAGGGGAGCTCCTACAATGAGCAGTTCTTC. Translated: CASTLQGSSYNEQFF.

In its sample, this clone was seen a few times. At the DNA level, this CDR3 is encoded by other sequences in the same sample as well. V is TRBV28 and J is TRBJ1-4, with TRBD1 as a possible D gene (6 bases). V was shortened by 2 bases and J by 8 bases, with 6 bases between the two germline ends. Germline V lookup: CDR1 MDHEN, CDR2 SYDVKM. The CDR3 length is 12 residues. The CDR3 region has the DNA TGTGCCAGCAGTTTAAGGGGGGAAAAACTGTTTTTT. Protein sequence: CASSLRGEKLFF.

V gene TRBV28 combines with J gene TRBJ2-3, with a weak D call TRBD2 (5 bases). Germline lookup yields CDR1 MDHEN and CDR2 SYDVKM. The length of the CDR3 is 14 residues. V gave up 8 bases and J gave up 2 bases, with 14 bases separating them. CDR3 nucleotide sequence: TGTGCCAGCTGGAGAGGGTTAATCACAGATACGCAGTATTTT. Amino acid sequence: CASWRGLITDTQYF.

V and J are TRBV6-9 and TRBJ2-1; 11 nucleotides align to TRBD2. Germline CDR1 reads MNHGY; CDR2 reads SVAAGI. The CDR3 spans 19 residues. Trimming at V came to 4 bases and at J to 7 bases, leaving 18 bases not matched to a gene. The CDR3: CASSFPQPGTSGPRNEQFF. CDR3 in DNA: TGTGCCAGCAGTTTTCCGCAGCCCGGGACTAGCGGACCCCGAAATGAGCAGTTCTTC.

V gene TRBV27 combines with J gene TRBJ1-1, with D possibly TRBD1 on 5 matching bases. This CDR3 is built from 14 residues. The V gene's germline CDR1 is MNHEY and CDR2 SMNVEV (reference sequence). Trimming removed 7 bases at V and 5 bases at J, with 17 bases between. The CDR3 nucleotides are TGTGCCAGCAAAAATAGGGGTTGGGGGACTGAAGCTTTCTTT. This translates into CASKNRGWGTEAFF.

The chain carries TRBV2 and TRBJ2-6; the D is unclear. Germline V CDR1 and CDR2: SNHLY, FYNNEI. The CDR3 spans 14 residues. V lost 5 bases and J lost 4, with 9 bases in between. Here the CDR3 reads CASSQREGANVLTF. CDR3 DNA: TGTGCCAGCAGTCAAAGGGAAGGGGCCAACGTCCTGACTTTC.

The V and J genes are TRBV29-1 and TRBJ2-5; TRBD2 aligns across 12 bases. Trimming at V came to 6 bases and at J to 2 bases, leaving 4 bases not matched to a gene. Germline loops: CDR1 SQVTM, CDR2 ANQGSEA. The CDR3 loop spans 14 amino acids. The CDR3 reads CSVRLAGGQETQYF. The CDR3 nucleotides are TGCAGCGTGCGGCTAGCGGGAGGGCAAGAGACCCAGTACTTC.

V usage is TRBV11-3 and J usage is TRBJ2-2, with 10 bases matching TRBD2. V was pared by 4 bases and J by 5 bases, with 13 bases of the junction left unmatched. Germline V lookup: CDR1 SGHNT, CDR2 YENEEA. The CDR3 has 18 amino acids. The DNA for the CDR3 is TGTGCCAGCAGCTCCCACCTTGGGATAGCGGGAGGTACCGGGGAGCTGTTTTTT. Its protein is CASSSHLGIAGGTGELFF. The full variable domain, in which reference TRBV11-3 and TRBJ2-2 provide the parts outside the CDR3, is EAGVVQSPRYKIIEKKQPVAFWCNPISGHNTLYWYLQNLGQGPELLIRYENEEAVDDSQLPKDRFSAERLKGVDSTLKIQPAELGDSAVYLCASSSHLGIAGGTGELFFGEGSRLTVL.

J is TRBJ2-5 and V is TRBV28; D possibly corresponds to TRBD1 (6 bases). The germline V and J ends were trimmed by 2 bases and 4 bases, with 20 bases remaining between them. The CDR3 is 17 amino acids. From germline, CDR1 is MDHEN and CDR2 SYDVKM. The CDR3 spells CASSLIDSTGYGETQYF. The DNA of the CDR3 is TGTGCCAGCAGTTTAATAGACTCAACAGGGTATGGAGAGACCCAGTACTTC. The complete variable domain, with remaining parts taken from reference TRBV28 and TRBJ2-5, reads DVKVTQSSRYLVKRTGEKVFLECVQDMDHENMFWYRQDPGLGLRLIYFSYDVKMKEKGDIPEGYSVSREKKERFSLILESASTNQTSMYLCASSLIDSTGYGETQYFGPGTRLLVL.

The chain couples TRBV2 to TRBJ1-4; the match to TRBD1 covers 11 bases. There are 19 residues in the CDR3. The J segment lost 0 bases and the V segment lost 7 bases, leaving 13 bases of the junction unmatched. Germline CDR1 is SNHLY and CDR2 is FYNNEI. CDR3 residues: CASKGTRTGGYSTNEKLFF. CDR3 coding DNA: TGTGCCAGCAAAGGGACCCGGACAGGGGGCTATTCAACTAATGAAAAACTGTTTTTT.

A remark on this clone: This CDR3 is also generated by other DNA sequences in the sample. The chain recombines TRBV18 with TRBJ2-5; weak D call: TRBD1 (6 bases). CDR3 length: 12 residues. Per the germline V gene, CDR1 is KGHSH and CDR2 is LQKENI. V gave up 6 bases and J gave up 5 bases, with 10 bases separating them. The CDR3 sequence is CASSPGEETQYF. The DNA for the CDR3 is TGTGCCAGCTCGCCAGGGGAGGAGACCCAGTACTTC.